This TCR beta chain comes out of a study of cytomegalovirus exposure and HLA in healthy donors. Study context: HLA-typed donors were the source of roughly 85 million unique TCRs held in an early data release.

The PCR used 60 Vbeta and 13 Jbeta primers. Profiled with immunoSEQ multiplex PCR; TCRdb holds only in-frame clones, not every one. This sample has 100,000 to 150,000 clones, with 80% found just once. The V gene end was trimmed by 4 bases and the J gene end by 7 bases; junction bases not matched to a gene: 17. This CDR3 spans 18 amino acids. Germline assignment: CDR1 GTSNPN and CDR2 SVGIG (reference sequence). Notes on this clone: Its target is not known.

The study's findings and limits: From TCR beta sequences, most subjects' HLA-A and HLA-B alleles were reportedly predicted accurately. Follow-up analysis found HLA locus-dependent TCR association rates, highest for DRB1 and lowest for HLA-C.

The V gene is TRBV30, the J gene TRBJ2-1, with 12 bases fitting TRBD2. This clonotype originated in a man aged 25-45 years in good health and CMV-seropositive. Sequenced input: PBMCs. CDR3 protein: CAWTPTNRLAGEINEQFF. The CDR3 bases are TGTGCCTGGACCCCCACCAATCGACTAGCGGGGGAGATAAATGAGCAGTTCTTC.